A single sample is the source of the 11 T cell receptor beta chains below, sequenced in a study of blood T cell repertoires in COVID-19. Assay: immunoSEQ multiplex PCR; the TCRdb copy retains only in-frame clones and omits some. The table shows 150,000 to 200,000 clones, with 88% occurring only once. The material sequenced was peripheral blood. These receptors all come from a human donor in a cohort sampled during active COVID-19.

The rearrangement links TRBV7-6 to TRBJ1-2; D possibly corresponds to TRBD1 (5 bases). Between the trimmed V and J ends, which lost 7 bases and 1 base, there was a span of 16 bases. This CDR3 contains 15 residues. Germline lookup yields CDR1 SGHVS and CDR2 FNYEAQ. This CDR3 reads CASTEGGTDNYGYTF. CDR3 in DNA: TGTGCCAGCACCGAAGGAGGGACGGATAACTATGGCTACACCTTC.

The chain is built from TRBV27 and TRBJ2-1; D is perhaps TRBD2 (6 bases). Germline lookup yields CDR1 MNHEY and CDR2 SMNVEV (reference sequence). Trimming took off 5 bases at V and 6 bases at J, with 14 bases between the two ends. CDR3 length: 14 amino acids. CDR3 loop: CASSPQLASNEQFF. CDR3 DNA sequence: TGTGCCAGCAGTCCCCAACTAGCTAGCAATGAGCAGTTCTTC.

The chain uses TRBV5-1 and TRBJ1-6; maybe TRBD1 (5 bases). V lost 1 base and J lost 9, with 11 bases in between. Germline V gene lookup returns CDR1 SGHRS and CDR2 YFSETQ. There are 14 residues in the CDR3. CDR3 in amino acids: CASSLRRGGSPLHF. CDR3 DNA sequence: TGCGCCAGCAGCTTGCGGAGGGGAGGTTCACCCCTCCACTTT.

The CDR3 DNA is TGTGCCAGCTCCCCAAAGGGGGATCTGACTAGCGGGAGGTCCCAAGAGACCCAGTACTTC. It is translated as CASSPKGDLTSGRSQETQYF. The chain employs TRBV18 and TRBJ2-5; 13 bases map to TRBD2. Per germline, CDR1 KGHSH and CDR2 LQKENI. J lost 1 base, V lost 6 bases, and 17 bases had no gene match. CDR3 length: 20 residues.

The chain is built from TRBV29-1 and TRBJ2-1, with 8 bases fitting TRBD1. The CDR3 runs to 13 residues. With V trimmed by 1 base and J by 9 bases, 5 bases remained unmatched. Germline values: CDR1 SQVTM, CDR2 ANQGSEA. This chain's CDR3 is CSVEGTGLSEQFF. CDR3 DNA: TGCAGCGTTGAAGGGACAGGGTTAAGTGAGCAGTTCTTC.

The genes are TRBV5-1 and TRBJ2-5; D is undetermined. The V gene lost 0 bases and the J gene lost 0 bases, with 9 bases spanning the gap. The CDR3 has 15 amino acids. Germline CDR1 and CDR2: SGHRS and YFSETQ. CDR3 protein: CASSLGATHQETQYF. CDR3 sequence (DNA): TGCGCCAGCAGCTTGGGGGCCACGCACCAAGAGACCCAGTACTTC.

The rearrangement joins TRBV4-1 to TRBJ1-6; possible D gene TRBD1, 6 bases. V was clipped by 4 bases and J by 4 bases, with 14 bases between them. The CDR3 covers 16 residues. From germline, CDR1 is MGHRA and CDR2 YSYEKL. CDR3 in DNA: TGCGCCAGCAGCCCTACCGGACAGAGTTATAATTCACCCCTCCACTTT. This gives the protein CASSPTGQSYNSPLHF.

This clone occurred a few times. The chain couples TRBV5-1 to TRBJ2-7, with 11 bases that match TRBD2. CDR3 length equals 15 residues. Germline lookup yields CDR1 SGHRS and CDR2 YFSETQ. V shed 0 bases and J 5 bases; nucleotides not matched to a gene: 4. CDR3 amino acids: CASSLASGRTNEQYF. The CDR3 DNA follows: TGCGCCAGCAGCTTGGCTAGCGGGAGGACCAACGAGCAGTACTTC. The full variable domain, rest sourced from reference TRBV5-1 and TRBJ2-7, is KAGVTQTPRYLIKTRGQQVTLSCSPISGHRSVSWYQQTPGQGLQFLFEYFSETQRNKGNFPGRFSGRQFSNSRSEMNVSTLELGDSALYLCASSLASGRTNEQYFGPGTRLTVT.

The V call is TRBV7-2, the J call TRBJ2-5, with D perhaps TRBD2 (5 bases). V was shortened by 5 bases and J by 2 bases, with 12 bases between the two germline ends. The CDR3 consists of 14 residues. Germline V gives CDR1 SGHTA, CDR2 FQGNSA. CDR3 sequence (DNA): TGTGCCAGCAGCGCGGACCGGGGACAAGAGACCCAGTACTTC. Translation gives CASSADRGQETQYF. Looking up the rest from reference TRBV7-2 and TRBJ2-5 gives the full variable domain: GAGVSQSPSNKVTEKGKDVELRCDPISGHTALYWYRQSLGQGLEFLIYFQGNSAPDKSGLPSDRFSAERTGGSVSTLTIQRTQQEDSAVYLCASSADRGQETQYFGPGTRLLVL.

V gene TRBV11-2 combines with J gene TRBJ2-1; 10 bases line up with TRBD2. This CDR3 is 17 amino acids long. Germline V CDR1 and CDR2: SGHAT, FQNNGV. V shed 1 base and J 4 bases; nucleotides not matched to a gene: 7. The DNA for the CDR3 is TGTGCCAGCAGCTTAGTCTCAACTAGCGGGATTTACAATGAGCAGTTCTTC. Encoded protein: CASSLVSTSGIYNEQFF.

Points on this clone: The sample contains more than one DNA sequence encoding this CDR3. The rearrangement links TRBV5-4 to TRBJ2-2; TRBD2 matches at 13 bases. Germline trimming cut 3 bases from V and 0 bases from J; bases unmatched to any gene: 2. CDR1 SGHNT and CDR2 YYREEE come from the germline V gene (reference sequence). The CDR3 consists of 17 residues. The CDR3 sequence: CASSSGLAGTNTGELFF. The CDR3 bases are TGTGCCAGCAGCTCGGGACTAGCGGGGACGAACACCGGGGAGCTGTTTTTT.